The next 27 T cell receptor beta chains were all read from a single sample in a study of T cells after yellow fever vaccination. TCRdb re-called the 5' RACE reads through MiXCR, storing one row per CDR3 protein. Counted here are about 300,000 distinct CDR3 sequences, 7.5% to 9.5% occurring once; the ten biggest clones make up about 3.7%. The sample here was CD4+ T cells sorted from PBMCs, taken 5 days after the yellow fever booster vaccination. These TCRs come from a man aged 18 to 35 who received the YFV17D yellow fever vaccine.

The chain combines TRBV4-3 with TRBJ1-5; D is undetermined. Per germline, CDR1 LGHNA and CDR2 YSLEER. There are 13 residues in the CDR3. V was shortened by 0 bases and J by 9 bases, with 9 bases between the two germline ends. CDR3 DNA sequence: TGCGCCAGCAGCCAAGAGGAAGGTAGGCCCCAGCATTTT. Translated: CASSQEEGRPQHF.

The chain is built from TRBV11-2 and TRBJ1-2; D is undetermined. From germline, CDR1 is SGHAT and CDR2 FQNNGV. V lost 5 bases and J 3 bases, leaving 10 bases between the germline ends. The CDR3 spans 13 residues. The CDR3 loop is CASSPSRDYGYTF. CDR3 nucleotides: TGTGCCAGCAGCCCATCCCGGGACTATGGCTACACCTTC.

This clonotype was seen a few times. The rearrangement links TRBV4-2 to TRBJ1-1; the D gene is possibly TRBD1 (6 bases). Germline assignment: CDR1 LGHNA and CDR2 YNFKEQ. Trimming removed 2 bases at V and 1 base at J, with 14 bases between. This CDR3 has 16 residues. The CDR3 DNA follows: TGTGCCAGCAGCCAAAACCCCAGGGGCGAGAACACTGAAGCTTTCTTT. Translated: CASSQNPRGENTEAFF.

This clonotype was counted between two and nine times. V is TRBV20-1 and J is TRBJ2-3; D gene ambiguous. In germline, CDR1 is DFQATT, CDR2 SNEGSKA (reference sequence). V was cut by 1 base and J by 2 bases, with 7 bases left in between. The CDR3 is made up of 13 amino acids. The CDR3 sequence: CSARGVPTDTQYF. The CDR3 DNA reads TGCAGTGCTAGAGGAGTCCCCACAGATACGCAGTATTTT.

Comments on this clonotype: A much larger clonotype is one base distant, so this may be a read error. DNA of the CDR3: TGTGCCAGCAGCCCGACTGGAACCCGCCCTCTCCTCAACTTT. As protein: CASSPTGTRPLLNF. The chain is built from TRBV7-2 and TRBJ1-6; D is uncertain. Germline values: CDR1 SGHTA, CDR2 FQGNSA. This CDR3 comprises 14 residues.

This clonotype was counted only a few times. This chain links TRBV20-1 with TRBJ1-3; D call uncertain. The germline CDR1 and CDR2 sequences are DFQATT and SNEGSKA (reference sequence). The V end was cut by 0 bases, the J end by 2 bases, with 8 bases between. The CDR3 totals 14 residues. CDR3 sequence: CSARDLGPGNTIYF. In DNA, the CDR3 is TGCAGTGCTAGAGATCTCGGCCCTGGAAACACCATATATTTT.

The rearrangement links TRBV12-3 or TRBV12-4 to TRBJ2-1, with 11 bases lining up with TRBD2. The CDR3 loop spans 15 amino acids. The J segment lost 2 bases and the V segment lost 5 bases, leaving 2 bases of the junction unmatched. This chain's CDR3 is CASSPGLAAYNEQFF. Written as DNA, the CDR3 is TGTGCCAGCAGTCCGGGACTAGCGGCCTACAATGAGCAGTTCTTC.

This clonotype occurred many times. The chain joins TRBV28 to TRBJ2-1; the match to TRBD2 covers 9 bases. The CDR3 runs 17 residues. Germline V gives CDR1 MDHEN, CDR2 SYDVKM. With V trimmed by 6 bases and J by 0 bases, 9 bases remained unmatched. The chain's CDR3 is CASRRMSGGRSYNEQFF. CDR3 DNA: TGTGCCAGCAGGCGGATGAGCGGGGGGCGCTCCTACAATGAGCAGTTCTTC.

The chain uses TRBV2 and TRBJ1-1; D is undetermined. The ends were cut back, 4 bases at V and 2 bases at J, with 14 bases in the middle. This CDR3 has 15 residues. Germline CDR1 and CDR2: SNHLY and FYNNEI. The CDR3 coding sequence is TGTGCCAGCAGTGGTTACAGCCGAGGCAACACTGAAGCTTTCTTT. It translates to CASSGYSRGNTEAFF.

Ten or more counts support this clonotype. The chain is built from TRBV9 and TRBJ2-1; 8 positions match TRBD1. The CDR3 covers 16 residues. The J segment lost 1 base and the V segment lost 0 bases, leaving 3 bases of the junction unmatched. In germline, CDR1 is SGDLS, CDR2 YYNGEE. In DNA form, the CDR3 reads TGTGCCAGCAGCGTAGCGGGACAGGCGTCCTACAATGAGCAGTTCTTC. It codes for CASSVAGQASYNEQFF. Full variable domain (rest looked up from reference TRBV9 and TRBJ2-1): DSGVTQTPKHLITATGQRVTLRCSPRSGDLSVYWYQQSLDQGLQFLIQYYNGEERAKGNILERFSAQQFPDLHSELNLSSLELGDSALYFCASSVAGQASYNEQFFGPGTRLTVL.

This clonotype was seen at least ten times. The chain joins TRBV7-8 to TRBJ2-1, with 10 bases fitting TRBD2. The germline gives CDR1 SGHVS, CDR2 FQNEAQ. The CDR3 spans 17 residues. V lost 2 bases, J lost 1 base, and 5 bases stayed unmatched. The CDR3 protein is CASSLRSGGKSYNEQFF. The CDR3 DNA reads TGTGCCAGCAGCTTACGTAGCGGGGGGAAGTCCTACAATGAGCAGTTCTTC.

This clonotype was detected a few times. V and J are TRBV19 and TRBJ2-3; D is undetermined. Per the germline V gene, CDR1 is LNHDA and CDR2 is SQIVND (reference sequence). With 6 bases removed from V and 9 bases from J, the gap between germline ends came to 16 bases. The CDR3 extends over 13 amino acids. The CDR3 loop reads CASSRPGSETQYF. For the CDR3, the DNA is TGTGCCAGTAGCCGGCCCGGCTCGGAGACGCAGTATTTT.

This clonotype was seen at least ten times. The gene calls are TRBV12-3 or TRBV12-4 and TRBJ1-4; D ambiguous. The CDR3 extends over 14 amino acids. Trimming cost V 4 bases and J 7 bases, with 13 bases left between them. The CDR3 here is CASSSPAGGEKLFF. The CDR3 DNA follows: TGTGCCAGCAGTTCGCCGGCAGGCGGTGAAAAACTGTTTTTT.

In its sample, this clonotype was seen a few times. The rearrangement uses TRBV20-1 and TRBJ1-6, with 10 nucleotides matching TRBD1. This CDR3 is built from 14 residues. V gave up 1 base and J gave up 9 bases; unmatched junction bases: 3. Per germline, CDR1 DFQATT and CDR2 SNEGSKA (reference sequence). CDR3 protein: CSARVGQGLSPLHF. In DNA form, the CDR3 reads TGCAGTGCTAGAGTGGGACAGGGGCTTTCACCCCTCCACTTT.

The chain has TRBV18 and TRBJ2-1; the D is unclear. V was cut by 5 bases and J by 0 bases, with 11 bases left in between. The CDR3 has 15 amino acids. Germline V gives CDR1 KGHSH, CDR2 LQKENI. The CDR3: CASSGPLSSYNEQFF. CDR3 coding DNA: TGTGCCAGCTCAGGCCCCCTGAGCTCCTACAATGAGCAGTTCTTC.

This chain connects TRBV29-1 to TRBJ2-5; D might be TRBD1 (5 bases). CDR1 and CDR2 (germline): SQVTM, ANQGSEA. The CDR3 sequence is 13 residues long. The germline V and J ends were trimmed by 6 bases and 5 bases, with 16 bases remaining between them. The CDR3 sequence is CSVMFPGWETQYF. The CDR3 DNA is TGCAGCGTCATGTTCCCAGGGTGGGAGACCCAGTACTTC.

The J gene is TRBJ2-3, the V gene TRBV5-4; tentative D call: TRBD2 (6 bases). The CDR3 length is 16 residues. Trimming pared 6 bases from V and 2 bases from J, leaving 19 bases between. Germline loops: CDR1 SGHNT, CDR2 YYREEE (reference sequence). The CDR3 protein is CASTQGGSSLTDTQYF. The CDR3 DNA reads as TGTGCCAGCACCCAGGGAGGCAGTAGTCTCACAGATACGCAGTATTTT.

There are many counts of this clonotype. V is TRBV28 and J is TRBJ1-2; no definite D call. V lost 2 bases to trimming and J lost 0 bases, with 10 bases between them. This CDR3 comprises 15 residues. CDR1 and CDR2 from the germline V gene are MDHEN and SYDVKM. The CDR3 spells CASSLVTHTNYGYTF. For the CDR3, the DNA is TGTGCCAGCAGTTTAGTTACACATACTAACTATGGCTACACCTTC.

This clonotype was seen only a few times. The V gene is TRBV23-1, the J gene TRBJ2-7; 9 bases map to TRBD1. TRBV23-1 is an ORF; its function is uncertain. CDR3 size: 16 residues. V was clipped by 3 bases and J by 3 bases; unmatched bases: 9. The CDR3 DNA reads TGCGCCAGCAGTCATAGCACAGGGGGCGAGATCTACGAGCAGTACTTC. Protein sequence: CASSHSTGGEIYEQYF.

This clonotype was detected many times. The chain couples TRBV10-3 to TRBJ2-1; D is uncertain. This CDR3 is built from 12 residues. Germline V gene lookup returns CDR1 ENHRY and CDR2 SYGVKD. V was cut by 2 bases and J by 7 bases, with 6 bases left in between. CDR3 amino acids: CAISEPLNEQFF. Written as DNA, the CDR3 is TGTGCCATCAGTGAGCCCCTAAATGAGCAGTTCTTC.

This clonotype was recorded a few times. This chain uses TRBV29-1 with TRBJ2-3, with D possibly being TRBD2 (6 bases). Germline-derived CDR1 and CDR2 are SQVTM and ANQGSEA. The CDR3 extends over 15 amino acids. Trimming left V 4 bases short and J 0 bases short, with 14 bases between. The CDR3 sequence is CSVGTTSRSTDTQYF. CDR3 bases: TGCAGCGTTGGAACAACTAGCAGAAGCACAGATACGCAGTATTTT.

Regarding this clonotype: A junction end diverges from the germline sequence, so it may reflect a read error. The chain recombines TRBV7-3 with TRBJ2-1; 9 positions match TRBD2. The V gene's germline CDR1 is SGHTA and CDR2 FQGTGA. The CDR3 covers 15 residues. The CDR3 region is CASSPRGGSYHEQFF. The CDR3 nucleotides read TGTGCCAGCAGCCCGCGGGGGGGCTCCTACCATGAGCAGTTCTTC.

J is TRBJ1-2 and V is TRBV9; D gene ambiguous. V dropped 7 bases and J dropped 3 bases, with 16 bases sitting between them. Germline CDR1 reads SGDLS; CDR2 reads YYNGEE. The CDR3 has 14 residues. CDR3 loop: CASSPTSGHYGYTF. The CDR3 coding sequence is TGTGCCAGCTCCCCTACTTCTGGCCACTATGGCTACACCTTC.

This clonotype was counted between two and nine times. This chain joins TRBV7-2 and TRBJ1-6, with a tentative D call TRBD1 (5 bases). Per the germline V gene, CDR1 is SGHTA and CDR2 is FQGNSA. V lost 10 bases, J lost 9 bases, and 13 bases lay in between. The CDR3 runs to 12 residues. The DNA of the CDR3 is TGTGCCACCACAGAGGGACGTTCACCCCTCCACTTT. Its translation is CATTEGRSPLHF.

This clonotype was recorded at least ten times. V is TRBV6-2 or TRBV6-3 and J is TRBJ2-4; the D is unclear. Germline CDR1 reads MNHEY; CDR2 reads SVGEGT. Trimming pared 1 base from V and 3 bases from J, leaving 7 bases between. CDR3 length equals 14 residues. CDR3: CASSYWAGKNIQYF. In DNA form, the CDR3 reads TGTGCCAGCAGTTACTGGGCCGGCAAAAACATTCAGTACTTC.

The rearrangement joins TRBV10-3 to TRBJ1-3, with 8 bases that match TRBD1. The V gene's germline CDR1 is ENHRY and CDR2 SYGVKD. J lost 3 bases, V lost 8 bases, and 6 bases had no gene match. This CDR3 comprises 14 residues. CDR3 sequence: CAIAAGGLGNTIYF. CDR3 nucleotides: TGTGCCATCGCGGCAGGGGGCCTTGGAAACACCATATATTTT.

This clonotype was seen at least ten times. The chain uses TRBV7-2 and TRBJ2-6, with TRBD1 identical over 9 bases. Germline V CDR1 and CDR2: SGHTA, FQGNSA. This CDR3 comprises 17 residues. Trimming cost V 5 bases and J 8 bases; bases outside gene matches: 13. CDR3 bases: TGTGCCAGCAGCAGACAGACAGGGGGTGGAACCACCAACGTCCTGACTTTC. Its protein product is CASSRQTGGGTTNVLTF.